This TCR beta chain was captured in a study of T cells in Graves' hyperthyroidism and ophthalmopathy. This clonotype was counted at least ten times. RNA transcripts served as the template for amplifying TCR beta CDR3 regions. A first-round RT-PCR of the TCR CDR3 used the HTBI primer set. TCRdb reanalysed the multiplex PCR reads using MiXCR and keeps one entry per CDR3 protein. The data contain around 500,000 distinct CDR3 sequences, about 20% of them singletons. Trimming removed 5 bases from V and 0 bases from J, with 5 bases in between. Germline CDR1 and CDR2: MDHEN and SYDVKM. CDR3 length equals 12 residues.

The sample was blood. The genes are TRBV28 and TRBJ2-7; D gene unclear. This clonotype originated in a woman in her 70s with Graves' ophthalmopathy. CDR3 region: CASSDPSYEQYF. The CDR3 DNA sequence: TGTGCCAGCAGTGATCCCTCCTACGAGCAGTACTTC.